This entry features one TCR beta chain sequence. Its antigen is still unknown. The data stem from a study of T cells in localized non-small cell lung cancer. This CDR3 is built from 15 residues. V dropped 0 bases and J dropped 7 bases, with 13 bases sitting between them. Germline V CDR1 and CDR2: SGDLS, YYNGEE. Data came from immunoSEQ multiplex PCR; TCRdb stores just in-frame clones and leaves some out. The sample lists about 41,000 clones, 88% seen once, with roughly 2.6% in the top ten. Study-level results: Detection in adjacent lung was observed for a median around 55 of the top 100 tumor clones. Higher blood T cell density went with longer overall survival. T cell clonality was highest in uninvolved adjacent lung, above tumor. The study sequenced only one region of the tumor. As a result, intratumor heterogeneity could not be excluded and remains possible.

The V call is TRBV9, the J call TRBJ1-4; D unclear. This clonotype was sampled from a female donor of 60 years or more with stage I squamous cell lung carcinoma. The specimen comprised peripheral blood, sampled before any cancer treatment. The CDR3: CASSVGSVSAEKLFF. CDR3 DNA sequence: TGTGCCAGCAGCGTAGGTTCCGTTTCCGCTGAAAAACTGTTTTTT.